This T cell receptor (beta chain) was obtained from a study of T-cell reconstitution after alpha-beta-depleted transplantation in children. Unique molecular identifiers were used to barcode this TCRbeta library. One entry per CDR3 protein, called by TCRdb with MiXCR from the PCR reads. This table has about 980,000 distinct CDR3 sequences, around 30% appearing once. Germline V CDR1 and CDR2: SQVTM, ANQGSEA. Trimming left V 6 bases short and J 1 base short, with 16 bases between. The CDR3 is made up of 15 amino acids. The material sequenced was PBMCs, mostly from graft donor cells, taken 360 days after TCRalphabeta/CD19-depleted stem cell transplant. This chain connects TRBV29-1 to TRBJ2-4, with D perhaps TRBD2 (6 bases). The receptor comes from a boy less than two years old who had a stem cell transplant for SCID, so the T cells may come from the graft donor. CDR3 in amino acids: CSVHKWGDAKNIQYF. Written as DNA, the CDR3 is TGCAGCGTCCATAAATGGGGGGACGCCAAAAACATTCAGTACTTC.